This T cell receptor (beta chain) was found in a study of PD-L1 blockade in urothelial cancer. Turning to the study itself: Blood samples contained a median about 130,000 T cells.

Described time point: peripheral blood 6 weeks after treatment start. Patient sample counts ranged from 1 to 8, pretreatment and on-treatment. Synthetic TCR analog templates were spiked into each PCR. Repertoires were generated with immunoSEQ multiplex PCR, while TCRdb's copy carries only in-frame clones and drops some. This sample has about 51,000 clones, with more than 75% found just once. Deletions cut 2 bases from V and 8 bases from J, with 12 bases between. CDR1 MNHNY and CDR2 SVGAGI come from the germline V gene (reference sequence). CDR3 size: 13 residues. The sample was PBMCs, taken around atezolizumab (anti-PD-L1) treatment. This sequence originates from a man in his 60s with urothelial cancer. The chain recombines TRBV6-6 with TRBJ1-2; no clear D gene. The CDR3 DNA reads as TGTGCCAGCAGTTACCAGAGTCCAGGAGGCTACACCTTC. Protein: CASSYQSPGGYTF.